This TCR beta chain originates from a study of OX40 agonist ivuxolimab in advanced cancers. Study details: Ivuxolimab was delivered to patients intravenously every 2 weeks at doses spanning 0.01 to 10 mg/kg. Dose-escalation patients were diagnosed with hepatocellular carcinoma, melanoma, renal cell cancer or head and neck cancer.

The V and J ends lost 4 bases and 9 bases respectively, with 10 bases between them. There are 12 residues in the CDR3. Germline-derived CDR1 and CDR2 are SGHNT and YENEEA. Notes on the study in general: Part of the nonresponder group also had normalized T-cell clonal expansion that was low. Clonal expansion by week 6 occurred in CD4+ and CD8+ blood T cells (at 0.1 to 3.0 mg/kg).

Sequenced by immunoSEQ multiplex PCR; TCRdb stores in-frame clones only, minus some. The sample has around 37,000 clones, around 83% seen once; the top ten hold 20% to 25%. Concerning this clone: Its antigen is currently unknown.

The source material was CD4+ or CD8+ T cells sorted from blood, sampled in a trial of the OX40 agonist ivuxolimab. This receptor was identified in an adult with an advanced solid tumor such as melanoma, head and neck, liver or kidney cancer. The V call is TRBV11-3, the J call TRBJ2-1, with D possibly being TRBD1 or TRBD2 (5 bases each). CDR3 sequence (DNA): TGTGCCAGCAGCTCCGCTGGGGGTGAGCAGTTCTTC. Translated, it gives CASSSAGGEQFF.